This TCR beta chain appears in the sequencing data of a study of technical replicates of blood from several donors. The CDR3 has 13 amino acids. The germline V gene has CDR1 LNHDA and CDR2 SQIVND (reference sequence). Trimming removed 6 bases from V and 4 bases from J; junction bases left unmatched: 3. Clones were sequenced by immunoSEQ multiplex PCR, and TCRdb holds only the in-frame ones, with some missing. The data contain approximately 94,000 clones, 90% to 96% of them singletons. The rearrangement joins TRBV19 to TRBJ1-1; 9 bases match TRBD1. This clonotype was obtained from a human donor in good health. Sequencing was done on a sample of T cells isolated from PBMCs. The CDR3, as DNA: TGTGCCAGTAGCCCGGGACAGGGCACTGAAGCTTTCTTT. Its protein is CASSPGQGTEAFF. Using reference TRBV19 and TRBJ1-1 for the parts outside the CDR3, the full variable domain is DGGITQSPKYLFRKEGQNVTLSCEQNLNHDAMYWYRQDPGQGLRLIYYSQIVNDFQKGDIAEGYSVSREKKESFPLTVTSAQKNPTAFYLCASSPGQGTEAFFGQGTRLTVV.